These T cell receptor beta chains were read from a single sample in a study of blood T cell repertoires in COVID-19. The protocol was immunoSEQ multiplex PCR, while the TCRdb copy is restricted to in-frame clones and leaves out a portion. The table includes tens of thousands of clones, around 92% detected once. Specimen: peripheral blood. Receptors originate from a human donor in a cohort sampled during active COVID-19. CDR3s include the opening cysteine and the closing phenylalanine or tryptophan. A D gene is named only where the DNA matches it firmly. Not all rows give a size; the values are once, few, many and, for expanded clones, a class.

V	D	size	J	DNA	CDR3
TRBV19	NA	NA	TRBJ1-1	TGTGCCAGTACTCCACACGAGAACACTGAAGCTTTCTTT	CASTPHENTEAFF
TRBV4-1	NA	NA	TRBJ1-2	TGCGCCAGCAGCCAAGACCGGAACTATGGCTACACCTTC	CASSQDRNYGYTF
TRBV25-1	NA	NA	TRBJ1-6	TGTGCCAGCAGTGAAGGGGGGGCAGGGGTTAGGGCACCCCTCCACTTT	CASSEGGAGVRAPLHF
TRBV6-2/TRBV6-3	TRBD1	NA	TRBJ1-5	TGTGCCAGCAGTTACTCGACAGGGGGCTTCAATCAGCCCCAGCATTTT	CASSYSTGGFNQPQHF
TRBV27	NA	NA	TRBJ2-5	TGTGCCAGCAGTTTATCGAGGGGGAGCCCAGAGACCCAGTACTTC	CASSLSRGSPETQYF
TRBV15	NA	NA	TRBJ2-3	TGTGCCACCAGCAGAGGGGATAGCGGTAGCACAGATACGCAGTATTTT	CATSRGDSGSTDTQYF
TRBV7-2	NA	NA	TRBJ2-7	TGTGCCAGCAGCTTTGGGGGCACGCGGTCCTACGAGCAGTACTTC	CASSFGGTRSYEQYF
TRBV7-8	TRBD1	few	TRBJ2-4	TGTGCCAGCAGCTCCGGACAGGGATTAGCCAAAAACATTCAGTACTTC	CASSSGQGLAKNIQYF
TRBV2	NA	NA	TRBJ2-3	TGTGCCAGCAGTAGCCTTTCCACAGATACGCAGTATTTT	CASSSLSTDTQYF
TRBV19	TRBD1	NA	TRBJ1-6	TGTGCCACTCAGGGACAGGGGATATCACCCCTCCACTTT	CATQGQGISPLHF
TRBV7-8	NA	NA	TRBJ1-1	TGTGCCAGCAAGGGGGGGTACATGAACACTGAAGCTTTCTTT	CASKGGYMNTEAFF
TRBV4-3	NA	once	TRBJ1-4	TGCGCCAGCAGCCCAAGGCAGGGTGGGTATGAAAAACTGTTTTTT	CASSPRQGGYEKLFF
TRBV7-2	TRBD1	NA	TRBJ2-7	TGTGCCAGCAGCTACAGGGGAGTGGGGTCCTACGAGCAGTACTTC	CASSYRGVGSYEQYF
TRBV6-6	TRBD2	NA	TRBJ2-1	TGTGCCAGCAAGCGGGACTCAAGCTCCTACAATGAGCAGTTCTTC	CASKRDSSSYNEQFF
TRBV6-1	NA	NA	TRBJ2-7	TGTGCCAGCAGTGAAGCGGGTGGAGGGGGCGCCGCCTACGAGCAGTACTTC	CASSEAGGGGAAYEQYF
TRBV6-5	TRBD1	NA	TRBJ2-2	TGTGCCAGCAGTTACAGGGGACAGAGGGACACCGGGGAGCTGTTTTTT	CASSYRGQRDTGELFF
TRBV6-6	TRBD1	NA	TRBJ2-7	TGTGCCAGCAGACCCCGGGACAGAAGTTACGAGCAGTACTTC	CASRPRDRSYEQYF
TRBV7-2	NA	NA	TRBJ2-1	TGTGCCAGCAGCTTAGTTGCGGGGGCAGGGGAGCAGTTCTTC	CASSLVAGAGEQFF
TRBV2	NA	NA	TRBJ1-5	TGTGCCAGCAGCTGGGGGGAGGATCAGCCCCAGCATTTT	CASSWGEDQPQHF
TRBV5-1	TRBD1	NA	TRBJ2-2	TGCGCCAGCAGCTTGGGGGGGACAGAGACCACCGGGGAGCTGTTTTTT	CASSLGGTETTGELFF
TRBV21-1	NA	NA	TRBJ2-1	TGTGCCAGCAGCAAAGTCGGCGAACGCAGCGGGCTCAATGAGCAGTTCTTC	CASSKVGERSGLNEQFF
TRBV4-3	TRBD1	NA	TRBJ1-2	TGCGCCAGCAGCCAGCGGGGACAGGGTGACTATGGCTACACCTTC	CASSQRGQGDYGYTF
TRBV5-5	TRBD1	once	TRBJ1-6	TGTGCCAGCAGCTACCGGGACAGGGGTATGTCACCCCTCCACTTT	CASSYRDRGMSPLHF
TRBV30	NA	few	TRBJ1-6	TGTGCCTGGAGCCACGGGGACACTAATTCACCCCTCCACTTT	CAWSHGDTNSPLHF
TRBV6-6	TRBD1	NA	TRBJ2-7	TGTGCCAGCAGTACTTCCGGGACAGCCGGGAACGAGCAGTACTTC	CASSTSGTAGNEQYF
TRBV6-5	NA	NA	TRBJ2-7	TGTGCCAGCAGTTCGGAACGGAGAACCTACGAGCAGTACTTC	CASSSERRTYEQYF
TRBV2	NA	few	TRBJ1-6	TGTGCCAGCAGTAATACAGGGTTGGGTTCACCCCTCCACTTT	CASSNTGLGSPLHF
TRBV6-6	NA	NA	TRBJ2-7	TGTGCCAGCAGTTACTCGAACCTAGCGTTCTCCTACGAGCAGTACTTC	CASSYSNLAFSYEQYF
TRBV3-1/TRBV3-2	TRBD2	once	TRBJ2-7	TGTGCCAGCAGATCGCAGCGGGAGGGTTACGAGCAGTACTTC	CASRSQREGYEQYF
TRBV5-1	TRBD2	NA	TRBJ2-7	TGCGCCAGCAGCTTGGGGACTAGCGGCTACGAGCAGTACTTC	CASSLGTSGYEQYF
TRBV7-9	NA	NA	TRBJ2-7	TGTGCCAGCAGCTCCACTAGTTTCGACGAGCAGTACTTC	CASSSTSFDEQYF
TRBV18	NA	NA	TRBJ1-1	TGTGCCAGCTCATTCAGCAGGGTGAACACTGAAGCTTTCTTT	CASSFSRVNTEAFF
TRBV24-1	NA	NA	TRBJ2-3	TGTGCCACCAGTGATTCTGGGACTCCGAGGGATACGCAGTATTTT	CATSDSGTPRDTQYF
TRBV3-1/TRBV3-2	NA	NA	TRBJ2-5	TGTGCCAGCAGCTCGGACAGAAAATCCGCCCAGGAGACCCAGTACTTC	CASSSDRKSAQETQYF
TRBV19	NA	NA	TRBJ1-4	TGTGCCAGTAGTATCTGGGGGGACTTCAATGAAAAACTGTTTTTT	CASSIWGDFNEKLFF
TRBV7-2	NA	NA	TRBJ1-5	TGTGCCAGCAGCCCCCGGGGAGTTCAGCCCCAGCATTTT	CASSPRGVQPQHF
TRBV7-8	NA	NA	TRBJ1-2	TGTGCCAGCAGCTTAGCCCCGACAGGTGGGGGCTATGGCTACACCTTC	CASSLAPTGGGYGYTF
TRBV6-4	NA	NA	TRBJ2-7	TGTGCCAGCAGTGGGGTCCCGGAAGGCGGCGAGCAGTACTTC	CASSGVPEGGEQYF
TRBV6-4	NA	NA	TRBJ2-3	TGTGCCAGCAGTGAAGACTTCAACACAGATACGCAGTATTTT	CASSEDFNTDTQYF
TRBV9	NA	NA	TRBJ1-1	TGTGCCAGCAGCCCGCGGGCCCCGGGAACTGAAGCTTTCTTT	CASSPRAPGTEAFF